This T cell receptor (beta chain) was identified during a study of cytomegalovirus exposure and HLA in healthy donors. The germline V gene encodes CDR1 MGHDK and CDR2 SYGVNS. V was pared by 5 bases and J by 9 bases, with 11 bases of the junction left unmatched. CDR3 length: 15 amino acids. Points on this clone: Its specificity is unknown.

TCRdb's copy holds only in-frame clones and misses some; the assay was immunoSEQ multiplex PCR. Among 150,000 to 200,000 clones, about four fifths were seen once, and the ten largest hold approximately 7%. Findings and limits, study-wide: The tendency of first-cohort TCR clusters to co-occur in the 120 or so validation repertoires was the finding of a later analysis. Cytomegalovirus status was reportedly diagnosed by the classifier with high specificity and sensitivity.

The rearrangement uses TRBV25-1 and TRBJ2-2, with TRBD2 matching 8 bases. The sequence was obtained from a man between 18 and 29 years old in good health and CMV-seropositive. Sequencing was done on a sample of PBMCs. The CDR3 protein is CASSIFSGTDWELFF. In DNA form, the CDR3 reads TGTGCCAGCAGTATCTTTAGCGGGACCGACTGGGAGCTGTTTTTT.